This entry lists 14 T cell receptor beta chains sequenced from one sample in a study of shared clonotypes between healthy human individuals. Only in-frame clones appear in the TCRdb table, and some are missing; sequencing was by immunoSEQ multiplex PCR. The profile shows about 600,000 clones, roughly 97% of them singletons. Sequenced: naive CD4+ T cells sorted from blood. The subset is: CD45RA+ positively selected. The source is a woman in her 30s in good health.

This clone has a single count. This chain connects TRBV21-1 to TRBJ2-3; TRBD1 is taken as the D call from the table, unchecked against the DNA. TRBV21-1 has pseudogene status. CDR3 length: 18 amino acids. The CDR3 DNA reads as TGTGCCAGCAGCATAAAAGGGGCGCGTGTGGGGAACACAGATACGCAGTATTTT. Encoded protein: CASSIKGARVGNTDTQYF.

This chain uses TRBV5-1 with TRBJ1-5, with D possibly TRBD1 on 6 matching bases. CDR3 size: 15 residues. Germline lookup yields CDR1 SGHRS and CDR2 YFSETQ. The V gene lost 0 bases and the J gene lost 6 bases, with 13 bases spanning the gap. For the CDR3, the DNA is TGCGCCAGCAGCTTGGCGGGGGCGGCGGGTCAGCCCCAGCATTTT. Translating it yields CASSLAGAAGQPQHF.

This chain links TRBV5-1 with TRBJ2-1, with a tentative D call TRBD1 (7 bases). Trimming left V 5 bases short and J 4 bases short, with 13 bases between. The CDR3 is 14 amino acids. Germline CDR1 reads SGHRS; CDR2 reads YFSETQ. CDR3 protein: CASRTGEVYNEQFF. CDR3 in DNA: TGCGCCAGCAGAACAGGGGAGGTGTACAATGAGCAGTTCTTC.

The chain joins TRBV11-2 to TRBJ1-1; D is undetermined. This CDR3 comprises 14 residues. The V end was cut by 4 bases, the J end by 7 bases, with 16 bases between. Per the germline V gene, CDR1 is SGHAT and CDR2 is FQNNGV. CDR3 coding DNA: TGTGCCAGCAGCTCCCCACGACGGCATCTTGAAGCTTTCTTT. Encoded protein: CASSSPRRHLEAFF.

This clone was observed once. The DNA for the CDR3 is TGCGCCAGCAGCGACACAGGGGGCTGGTTAACCCAGTACTTC. Residues: CASSDTGGWLTQYF. V usage is TRBV5-1 and J usage is TRBJ2-5; 9 positions agree with TRBD1. The germline CDR1 and CDR2 sequences are SGHRS and YFSETQ. This CDR3 contains 14 residues. Unmatched junction bases numbered 9, after V lost 4 bases and J lost 8 bases. Supplemented by reference TRBV5-1 and TRBJ2-5, the full variable domain reads KAGVTQTPRYLIKTRGQQVTLSCSPISGHRSVSWYQQTPGQGLQFLFEYFSETQRNKGNFPGRFSGRQFSNSRSEMNVSTLELGDSALYLCASSDTGGWLTQYFGPGTRLLVL.

This chain links TRBV14 with TRBJ1-1; D is undetermined. Germline V CDR1 and CDR2: SGHDN, FVKESK. This CDR3 region has 15 residues. Trimming left V 3 bases short and J 5 bases short, with 16 bases between. CDR3 nucleotides: TGTGCCAGCAGCCAGGCCATGGGTGTATGGACTGAAGCTTTCTTT. Translated: CASSQAMGVWTEAFF.

The chain is built from TRBV5-1 and TRBJ1-1, with a tentative D call TRBD1 (6 bases). V was pared by 4 bases and J by 3 bases, with 19 bases between. Per germline, CDR1 SGHRS and CDR2 YFSETQ. This CDR3 region has 16 residues. CDR3 protein: CASSGDLGGVYTEAFF. The DNA of the CDR3 is TGCGCCAGCAGCGGTGATCTGGGGGGCGTTTACACTGAAGCTTTCTTT. Full variable domain (remainder filled in from reference TRBV5-1 and TRBJ1-1): KAGVTQTPRYLIKTRGQQVTLSCSPISGHRSVSWYQQTPGQGLQFLFEYFSETQRNKGNFPGRFSGRQFSNSRSEMNVSTLELGDSALYLCASSGDLGGVYTEAFFGQGTRLTVV.

The chain links TRBV27 to TRBJ2-7; 7 nucleotides line up with TRBD2. CDR3 length equals 13 residues. J was trimmed by 2 bases and V by 5 bases; bases with no gene match: 3. Per germline, CDR1 MNHEY and CDR2 SMNVEV (reference sequence). The CDR3 is CASSQAGPYEQYF. CDR3 nucleotide sequence: TGTGCCAGCAGTCAAGCGGGACCCTACGAGCAGTACTTC.

The rearrangement joins TRBV2 to TRBJ1-1; perhaps TRBD1 as D (6 bases). This CDR3 has 16 amino acids. V lost 9 bases to trimming and J lost 0 bases, with 20 bases between them. Per the germline V gene, CDR1 is SNHLY and CDR2 is FYNNEI. The CDR3: CAREWDTSNLNTEAFF. Written as DNA, the CDR3 is TGTGCCAGAGAGTGGGACACCTCGAACTTGAACACTGAAGCTTTCTTT. The full variable domain, with the rest looked up from reference TRBV2 and TRBJ1-1, is EPEVTQTPSHQVTQMGQEVILRCVPISNHLYFYWYRQILGQKVEFLVSFYNNEISEKSEIFDDQFSVERPDGSNFTLKIRSTKLEDSAMYFCAREWDTSNLNTEAFFGQGTRLTVV.

The genes are TRBV28 and TRBJ2-7; TRBD1 is a possible D gene (5 bases). Germline loops: CDR1 MDHEN, CDR2 SYDVKM. The CDR3 runs 13 residues. Trimming removed 2 bases from V and 5 bases from J, with 10 bases in between. The CDR3 bases are TGTGCCAGCAGTTTAGTGGGGCCCAACGAGCAGTACTTC. Protein: CASSLVGPNEQYF.

V is TRBV2 and J is TRBJ1-5; D is unclear. The CDR3 sequence is 11 residues long. Germline V gene lookup returns CDR1 SNHLY and CDR2 FYNNEI. The V and J ends lost 10 bases and 1 base respectively, with 5 bases between them. In DNA form, the CDR3 reads TGTGCCACCGGCAGCAATCAGCCCCAGCATTTT. This translates into CATGSNQPQHF.

The chain joins TRBV30 to TRBJ2-5; D remains unclear. V gave up 1 base and J gave up 5 bases, with 8 bases separating them. Germline assignment: CDR1 GTSNPN and CDR2 SVGIG (reference sequence). This CDR3 spans 12 amino acids. CDR3 region: CAWSGAFETQYF. In DNA form, the CDR3 reads TGTGCCTGGAGTGGGGCTTTCGAGACCCAGTACTTC.

V usage is TRBV6-6 and J usage is TRBJ2-1; 10 bases fit TRBD1. This CDR3 region has 15 residues. Germline loops: CDR1 MNHNY, CDR2 SVGAGI (reference sequence). The V segment lost 7 bases and the J segment 5 bases; nucleotides outside the gene matches: 8. In nucleotides, the CDR3 is TGTGCCAGCAAAGGGGGACAGGGGAAGGACAATGAGCAGTTCTTC. Protein sequence: CASKGGQGKDNEQFF.

This chain connects TRBV5-6 to TRBJ2-5, with 11 bases lining up with TRBD1. The closer fit of TRBJ2-7 to the DNA end suggests the J call may be wrong. The CDR3 consists of 15 residues. Germline V gene sequence: CDR1 SGHDT, CDR2 YYEEEE. The CDR3 sequence: CASSSGTGGFYEQYF. The CDR3 region has the DNA TGTGCCAGCAGCTCCGGGACAGGGGGATTCTACGAGCAGTACTTC.